The 26 T cell receptor beta chains given below trace back to one sample, sequenced in a study of read filtering for tumor transcriptome and immune sequencing. This library used approximately 370 ng RNA and molecular barcoded adaptors spanning alpha/delta and beta/gamma chains. TCRdb used MiXCR to reprocess the reads, holding one entry per CDR3 protein. The table includes more than 35,000 distinct CDR3 sequences, roughly an eighth detected once. The sample was a population of CD138-negative cells sorted from bone marrow. The receptor set was obtained from a donor aged 40 or older with multiple myeloma.

This clonotype was detected a few times. A far larger clone is only one base removed, so a read error is likely. The V call is TRBV3-1, the J call TRBJ1-6; no firm D call. With the DNA end fitting TRBJ1-1 better, the J assignment may be wrong. Germline V gives CDR1 LGHDT, CDR2 YNNKEL (reference sequence). This CDR3 spans 15 amino acids. The CDR3 sequence is CASSHSPMVGTEAFF. CDR3 DNA: TGTGCCAGCAGCCACAGCCCGATGGTTGGGACTGAAGCTTTCTTT.

This clonotype was recorded many times. The chain employs TRBV20-1 and TRBJ1-4; 9 positions match TRBD1. V dropped 3 bases and J dropped 7; count of bases not matched to a gene: 6. This CDR3 spans 14 amino acids. The germline gives CDR1 DFQATT, CDR2 SNEGSKA (reference sequence). DNA for the CDR3: TGCAGTGCTAGGGGGGACAGGGAGGTTGAAAAACTGTTTTTT. This codes for CSARGDREVEKLFF.

This clonotype was detected only a few times. The genes are TRBV5-6 and TRBJ2-7, with D unclear. Trimming pared 0 bases from V and 3 bases from J, leaving 4 bases between. The CDR3 contains 12 residues. CDR1 SGHDT and CDR2 YYEEEE come from the germline V gene. CDR3 coding DNA: TGTGCCAGCAGCTTGGGCTACTACGAGCAGTACTTC. It is translated as CASSLGYYEQYF.

This clonotype appeared many times. This chain links TRBV11-2 with TRBJ2-3; perhaps TRBD1 as D (6 bases). The germline V gene encodes CDR1 SGHAT and CDR2 FQNNGV. Trimming took off 0 bases at V and 5 bases at J, with 6 bases between the two ends. The CDR3 has 13 residues. The CDR3 is CASSLDRGDTQYF. The CDR3, as DNA: TGTGCCAGCAGCTTAGACAGGGGAGATACGCAGTATTTT.

This clonotype has a count of ten or more. The chain links TRBV2 to TRBJ2-2; 10 bases align to TRBD2. Germline assignment: CDR1 SNHLY and CDR2 FYNNEI. Trimming removed 6 bases from V and 5 bases from J; junction bases left unmatched: 6. CDR3 length equals 15 residues. The CDR3 nucleotides read TGTGCCAGCAGGCTAGCGGGAGTTGGGACCGGGGAGCTGTTTTTT. Protein: CASRLAGVGTGELFF.

At least ten counts were recorded for this clonotype. The V gene is TRBV9, the J gene TRBJ2-1; 9 bases fit TRBD2. The J segment lost 9 bases and the V segment lost 0 bases, leaving 7 bases of the junction unmatched. This CDR3 spans 15 amino acids. Germline values: CDR1 SGDLS, CDR2 YYNGEE. CDR3 residues: CASSVDLAGLGEQFF. CDR3 DNA sequence: TGTGCCAGCAGCGTAGATCTAGCGGGATTGGGTGAGCAGTTCTTC. The full variable domain, rest sourced from reference TRBV9 and TRBJ2-1, is DSGVTQTPKHLITATGQRVTLRCSPRSGDLSVYWYQQSLDQGLQFLIQYYNGEERAKGNILERFSAQQFPDLHSELNLSSLELGDSALYFCASSVDLAGLGEQFFGPGTRLTVL.

The table lists this clonotype with many counts. The chain employs TRBV12-3 or TRBV12-4 and TRBJ2-2; 9 bases are a match to TRBD1. V dropped 3 bases and J dropped 0; count of bases not matched to a gene: 11. CDR3 length equals 19 residues. The CDR3 nucleotides are TGTGCCAGCAGTTTCGCCGGGACAGGGTTGATCGCGAACACCGGGGAGCTGTTTTTT. This codes for CASSFAGTGLIANTGELFF.

This clonotype was seen a few times. V usage is TRBV6-2 or TRBV6-3 and J usage is TRBJ2-7; TRBD1 matches 7 bases. V lost 7 bases and J lost 0; bases outside the gene matches: 6. CDR3 length equals 14 residues. Germline V gene data show CDR1 as MNHEY and CDR2 as SVGEGT. The CDR3, as DNA: TGTGCCAGCATGGAGGCAGGGGGCTCCTACGAGCAGTACTTC. It yields the protein CASMEAGGSYEQYF.

Remarks on this clonotype: A much bigger clone sits one base away, suggesting this may be a read error. This chain's CDR3 is CASSQGTLHRREAQYF. CDR3 sequence (DNA): TGCGCCAGCAGCCAGGGGACGCTTCACCGGCGGGAGGCCCAGTACTTC. The chain has TRBV4-2 and TRBJ2-5; 8 positions match TRBD2. There are 16 residues in the CDR3. Germline-derived CDR1 and CDR2 are LGHNA and YNFKEQ.

This clonotype was observed a few times. V is TRBV5-4 and J is TRBJ2-3; 7 nucleotides agree with TRBD2. Unmatched junction bases numbered 12, after V lost 1 base and J lost 4 bases. Germline CDR1 and CDR2: SGHNT and YYREEE (reference sequence). The CDR3 runs 17 residues. CDR3 in DNA: TGTGCCAGCAGCTTGACCAGCGGGACGAGGGTTCCAGATACGCAGTATTTT. Its translation: CASSLTSGTRVPDTQYF.

This clonotype was seen repeatedly, ten times or more. One end of the junction fails to match germline, which may point to a read error. The chain couples TRBV4-1 to TRBJ2-7; 7 bases are a match to TRBD2. This CDR3 is 17 amino acids long. Germline assignment: CDR1 MGHRA and CDR2 YSYEKL. In nucleotides, the CDR3 is TGCGCCAGCAACCAAGATGTGGTTGGGACTATTGCCTACGAGCAGTACTTC. The encoded protein is CASNQDVVGTIAYEQYF.

This clonotype has a handful of counts. This may come from a read error, since a much larger clone is one base off. J is TRBJ1-1 and V is TRBV20-1, with D unclear. CDR1 and CDR2 from the germline V gene are DFQATT and SNEGSKA (reference sequence). The CDR3 is made up of 13 amino acids. The CDR3 DNA reads as TGCGGTGCCCCCCCCCTAGGGAACACTGAAGCTTTCTTT. Encoded protein: CGAPPLGNTEAFF.

The V call is TRBV28, the J call TRBJ2-2; 11 nucleotides agree with TRBD1. The CDR3 loop spans 17 amino acids. The germline CDR1 and CDR2 sequences are MDHEN and SYDVKM. Trimming cost V 6 bases and J 4 bases; bases outside gene matches: 10. Here the CDR3 reads CASSHLRDRGVTGELFF. CDR3 DNA: TGTGCCAGCAGCCATCTCCGGGACAGGGGGGTCACCGGGGAGCTGTTTTTT.

In the case of this clonotype: At one of its ends the junction is not consistent with the germline gene, which may arise from a read error. This sequence joins TRBV4-1 and TRBJ2-2, with D uncertain. The CDR3 is made up of 14 amino acids. Germline loops: CDR1 MGHRA, CDR2 YSYEKL. DNA for the CDR3: TGCGCCGGCAGCCAAGATAGGATTAACGGGGAGCTGTTTTTT. Its protein is CAGSQDRINGELFF.

This clonotype was seen repeatedly, ten times or more. This chain links TRBV15 with TRBJ2-1, with D uncertain. This CDR3 is 17 amino acids long. Trimming took off 0 bases at V and 0 bases at J, with 12 bases between the two ends. Germline V gives CDR1 LNHNV, CDR2 YYDKDF (reference sequence). The CDR3: CATSREDFMFSYNEQFF. As DNA, the CDR3 is TGTGCCACCAGCAGAGAGGATTTTATGTTCTCCTACAATGAGCAGTTCTTC.

This clonotype came up a few times. This sequence joins TRBV24-1 and TRBJ2-3; 10 positions agree with TRBD1. Trimming at V came to 4 bases and at J to 2 bases, leaving 5 bases not matched to a gene. The CDR3 has 16 amino acids. Germline-derived CDR1 and CDR2 are KGHDR and SFDVKD. CDR3 region: CATSDSGTGDTDTQYF. The CDR3 DNA follows: TGTGCCACCAGTGACTCCGGGACAGGGGACACAGATACGCAGTATTTT.

This clonotype was seen repeatedly, ten times or more. The gene calls are TRBV19 and TRBJ1-5; no clear D. CDR1 is LNHDA, CDR2 SQIVND, per germline (reference sequence). CDR3 length: 12 residues. Trimming removed 7 bases from V and 6 bases from J, with 10 bases in between. The CDR3 nucleotides are TGTGCCAGTAAAGGCGTGGGTCAGCCCCAGCATTTT. Translated, it gives CASKGVGQPQHF. Using reference TRBV19 and TRBJ1-5 for the parts outside the CDR3, the full variable domain is DGGITQSPKYLFRKEGQNVTLSCEQNLNHDAMYWYRQDPGQGLRLIYYSQIVNDFQKGDIAEGYSVSREKKESFPLTVTSAQKNPTAFYLCASKGVGQPQHFGDGTRLSIL.

This clonotype was found many times. The V gene is TRBV5-6, the J gene TRBJ2-4; 7 bases are shared with TRBD1. Germline trimming cut 2 bases from V and 6 bases from J; bases unmatched to any gene: 8. This CDR3 is 15 amino acids long. Germline V gene sequence: CDR1 SGHDT, CDR2 YYEEEE. In DNA, the CDR3 is TGTGCCAGCAGCTTAATAGGGGGCGGCGGAAACATTCAGTACTTC. Residues: CASSLIGGGGNIQYF.

The table lists this clonotype with many counts. The rearrangement uses TRBV15 and TRBJ2-5; TRBD2 aligns across 7 bases. The CDR3 runs to 15 residues. The V gene end was trimmed by 2 bases and the J gene end by 0 bases; junction bases not matched to a gene: 3. The germline gives CDR1 LNHNV, CDR2 YYDKDF (reference sequence). The DNA for the CDR3 is TGTGCCACCAGCAGACTCGGGACTAACCAAGAGACCCAGTACTTC. It yields the protein CATSRLGTNQETQYF.

This clonotype was observed at least ten times. V and J are TRBV5-4 and TRBJ2-7, with no clear D. This CDR3 comprises 14 residues. With 0 bases removed from V and 0 bases from J, the gap between germline ends came to 7 bases. Per germline, CDR1 SGHNT and CDR2 YYREEE (reference sequence). The CDR3 DNA reads as TGTGCCAGCAGCTTGGGCAGGACCTCCTACGAGCAGTACTTC. Translating it yields CASSLGRTSYEQYF.

This clonotype was seen more than once but under ten times. A much larger clone differs by one base, so this may be a read error. This CDR3 reads CSGGQAGVGEQFF. CDR3 DNA sequence: TGCAGCGGAGGACAAGCGGGAGTGGGTGAGCAGTTCTTC. The rearrangement uses TRBV29-1 and TRBJ2-1, with TRBD2 identical over 8 bases. CDR3 length: 13 amino acids. V lost 7 bases, J lost 9 bases, and 11 bases stayed unmatched. Germline CDR1 and CDR2: SQVTM and ANQGSEA.

Concerning this clonotype: One junction end disagrees with the germline gene, perhaps due to a read error. The V gene is TRBV20-1, the J gene TRBJ2-1; possibly TRBD2 for D (5 bases). CDR1 is DFQATT and CDR2 is SNEGSKA in the germline V gene (reference sequence). This CDR3 comprises 14 residues. DNA for the CDR3: TGCAGTGCTAGTACGGGATCCGCCTACAACGAGCAGTCCTTC. Its protein product is CSASTGSAYNEQSF.

This clonotype rates as medium-sized. The J gene is TRBJ2-1, the V gene TRBV5-1; D not resolved. The length of the CDR3 is 12 residues. Per germline, CDR1 SGHRS and CDR2 YFSETQ. V was trimmed by 1 base and J by 7 bases, leaving 6 bases between them. CDR3 protein: CASSLFSNEQFF. The DNA for the CDR3 is TGCGCCAGCAGCTTGTTTAGTAATGAGCAGTTCTTC.

This clonotype was found many times. The chain combines TRBV27 with TRBJ2-7; 8 bases are a match to TRBD1. CDR1 is MNHEY and CDR2 is SMNVEV in the germline V gene (reference sequence). The J segment lost 2 bases and the V segment lost 7 bases, leaving 13 bases of the junction unmatched. This CDR3 spans 16 amino acids. The CDR3 DNA reads TGTGCCAGCAAATTCATCAGGGGGACAGGTCCCTACGAGCAGTACTTC. Its translation: CASKFIRGTGPYEQYF.

The rearrangement uses TRBV7-9 and TRBJ1-1, with a weak D call TRBD1 (5 bases). CDR3 length equals 16 residues. The germline V gene encodes CDR1 SEHNR and CDR2 FQNEAQ (reference sequence). The V and J ends lost 1 base and 1 base respectively, with 13 bases between them. The CDR3 DNA reads TGTGCCAGCAGCTTAGTGTGGGACTGGGGGAACACTGAAGCTTTCTTT. Its translation: CASSLVWDWGNTEAFF.

This clonotype occurred many times. This chain uses TRBV20-1 with TRBJ2-2, with 9 bases lining up with TRBD2. Germline V lookup: CDR1 DFQATT, CDR2 SNEGSKA (reference sequence). With 2 bases clipped from V and 6 bases from J, the junction kept 4 bases outside the gene matches. There are 14 residues in the CDR3. The CDR3 is CSARWREGPGELFF. The CDR3 region has the DNA TGCAGTGCTAGATGGCGGGAGGGCCCCGGGGAGCTGTTTTTT.